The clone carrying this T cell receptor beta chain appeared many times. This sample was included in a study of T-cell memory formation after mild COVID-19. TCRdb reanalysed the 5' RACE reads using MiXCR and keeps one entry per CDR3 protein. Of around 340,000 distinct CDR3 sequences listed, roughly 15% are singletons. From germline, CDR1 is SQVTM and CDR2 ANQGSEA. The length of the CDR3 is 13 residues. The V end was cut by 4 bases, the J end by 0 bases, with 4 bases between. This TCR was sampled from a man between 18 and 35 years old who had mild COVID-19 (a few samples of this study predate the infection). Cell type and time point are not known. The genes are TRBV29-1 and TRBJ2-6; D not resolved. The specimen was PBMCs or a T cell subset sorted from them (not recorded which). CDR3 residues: CSVAPSGANVLTF. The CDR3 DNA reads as TGCAGCGTTGCCCCCTCTGGGGCCAACGTCCTGACTTTC.